Described below is a single T cell receptor beta chain sequence and its context. Sequencing used immunoSEQ multiplex PCR; TCRdb keeps in-frame clones, though not all of them. The table lists some 35,000 clones, around 90% of them singletons. This sample was taken from a study of PD-L1 blockade in urothelial cancer. The wider study: Timepoints chosen for blood analysis were 3 weeks (second dose) and 6 weeks after treatment start. Typically, measured as a median, blood samples had approximately 130,000 T cells.

The germline V gene encodes CDR1 LNHDA and CDR2 SQIVND (reference sequence). The CDR3 sequence is 15 residues long. V was clipped by 5 bases and J by 8 bases; unmatched bases: 10. The number of samples from each patient was between 1 and 8, taken pretreatment and on-treatment. The V gene is TRBV19, the J gene TRBJ1-4; TRBD1 agrees at 8 bases. The source is a man between 70 and 80 years old with urothelial cancer. This sample comprised PBMCs, obtained around atezolizumab (anti-PD-L1) treatment. The CDR3 DNA follows: TGTGCCAGTAGTGGAGTCGCAGGGGGCGAGGAAAAACTGTTTTTT. This encodes CASSGVAGGEEKLFF.